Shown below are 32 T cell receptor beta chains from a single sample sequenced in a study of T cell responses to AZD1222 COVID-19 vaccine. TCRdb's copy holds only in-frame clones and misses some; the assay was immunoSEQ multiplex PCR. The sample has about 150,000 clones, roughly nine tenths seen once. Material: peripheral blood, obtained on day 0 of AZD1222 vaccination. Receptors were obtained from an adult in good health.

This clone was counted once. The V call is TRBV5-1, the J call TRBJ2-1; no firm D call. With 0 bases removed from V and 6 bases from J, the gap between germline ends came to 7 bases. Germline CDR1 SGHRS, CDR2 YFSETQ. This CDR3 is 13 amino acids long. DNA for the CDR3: TGCGCCAGCAGCTTGGGGCGAGTCAATGAGCAGTTCTTC. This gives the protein CASSLGRVNEQFF.

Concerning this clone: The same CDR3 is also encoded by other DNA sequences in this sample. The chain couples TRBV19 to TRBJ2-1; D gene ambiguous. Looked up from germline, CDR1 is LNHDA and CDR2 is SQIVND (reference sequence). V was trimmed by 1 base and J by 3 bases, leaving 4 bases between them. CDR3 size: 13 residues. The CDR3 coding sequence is TGTGCCAGTAGTATAGGACGCTACAATGAGCAGTTCTTC. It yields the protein CASSIGRYNEQFF.

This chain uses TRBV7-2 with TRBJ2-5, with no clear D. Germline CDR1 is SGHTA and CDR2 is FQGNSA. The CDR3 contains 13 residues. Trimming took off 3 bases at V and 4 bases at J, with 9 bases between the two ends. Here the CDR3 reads CASSFSPIETQYF. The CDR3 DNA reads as TGTGCCAGCAGCTTCTCTCCCATAGAGACCCAGTACTTC.

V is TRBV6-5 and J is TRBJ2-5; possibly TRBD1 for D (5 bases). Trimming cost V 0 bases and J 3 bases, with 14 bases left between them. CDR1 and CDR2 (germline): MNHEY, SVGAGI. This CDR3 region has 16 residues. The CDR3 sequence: CASSYSIAGLEETQYF. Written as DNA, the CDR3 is TGTGCCAGCAGTTACTCGATCGCAGGGTTAGAAGAGACCCAGTACTTC.

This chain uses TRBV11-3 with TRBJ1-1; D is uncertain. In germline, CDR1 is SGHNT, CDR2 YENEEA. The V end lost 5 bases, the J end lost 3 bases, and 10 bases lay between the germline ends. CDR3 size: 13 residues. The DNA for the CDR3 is TGTGCCAGCAGCCAATTCAGTGACACTGAAGCTTTCTTT. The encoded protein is CASSQFSDTEAFF.

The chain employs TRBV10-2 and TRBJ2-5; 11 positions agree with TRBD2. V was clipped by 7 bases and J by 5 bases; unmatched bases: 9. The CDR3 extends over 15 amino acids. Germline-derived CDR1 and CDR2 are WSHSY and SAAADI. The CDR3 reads CASTLAGGPVETQYF. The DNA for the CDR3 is TGCGCCAGCACTCTAGCGGGAGGCCCCGTGGAGACCCAGTACTTC.

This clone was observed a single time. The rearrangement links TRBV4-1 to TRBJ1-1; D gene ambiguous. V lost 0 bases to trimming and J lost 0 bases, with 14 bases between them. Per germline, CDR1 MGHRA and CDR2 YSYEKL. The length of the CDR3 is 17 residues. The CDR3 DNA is TGCGCCAGCAGCCAAGATATAATCTTCAGGATGAACACTGAAGCTTTCTTT. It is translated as CASSQDIIFRMNTEAFF.

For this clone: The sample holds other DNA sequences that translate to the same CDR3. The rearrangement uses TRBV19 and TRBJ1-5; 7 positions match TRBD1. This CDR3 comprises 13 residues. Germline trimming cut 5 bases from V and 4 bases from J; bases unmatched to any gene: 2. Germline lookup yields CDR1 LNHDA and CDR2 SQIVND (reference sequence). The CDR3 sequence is CASSQDRNQPQHF. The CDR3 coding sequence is TGTGCCAGTAGTCAGGACAGGAATCAGCCCCAGCATTTT.

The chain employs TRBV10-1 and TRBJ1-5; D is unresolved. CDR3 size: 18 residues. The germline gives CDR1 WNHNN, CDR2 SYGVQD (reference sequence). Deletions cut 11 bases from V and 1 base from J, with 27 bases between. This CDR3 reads CAEPRLCTVQKSNQPQHF. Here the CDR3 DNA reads TGCGCCGAACCCCGACTATGTACAGTGCAGAAGAGCAATCAGCCCCAGCATTTT.

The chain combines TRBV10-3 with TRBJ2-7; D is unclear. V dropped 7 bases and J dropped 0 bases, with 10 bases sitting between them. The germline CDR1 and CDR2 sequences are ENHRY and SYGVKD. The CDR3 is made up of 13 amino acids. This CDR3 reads CAIMADNSYEQYF. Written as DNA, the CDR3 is TGTGCCATCATGGCGGATAACTCCTACGAGCAGTACTTC.

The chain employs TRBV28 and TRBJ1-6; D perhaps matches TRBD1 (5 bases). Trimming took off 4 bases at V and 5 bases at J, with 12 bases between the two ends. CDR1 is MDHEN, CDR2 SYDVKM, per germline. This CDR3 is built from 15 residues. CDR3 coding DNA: TGTGCCAGCAGTTCGGGGGATAAACATAATTCACCCCTCCACTTT. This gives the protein CASSSGDKHNSPLHF.

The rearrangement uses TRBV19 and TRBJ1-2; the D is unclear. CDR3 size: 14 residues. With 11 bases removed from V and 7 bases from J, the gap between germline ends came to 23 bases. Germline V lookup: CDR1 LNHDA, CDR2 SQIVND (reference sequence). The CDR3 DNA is TGTGCCTGCTCCGGAGGGCCCTATATAGGTGGCTACACCTTC. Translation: CACSGGPYIGGYTF. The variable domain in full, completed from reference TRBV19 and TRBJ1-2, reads DGGITQSPKYLFRKEGQNVTLSCEQNLNHDAMYWYRQDPGQGLRLIYYSQIVNDFQKGDIAEGYSVSREKKESFPLTVTSAQKNPTAFYLCACSGGPYIGGYTFGSGTRLTVV.

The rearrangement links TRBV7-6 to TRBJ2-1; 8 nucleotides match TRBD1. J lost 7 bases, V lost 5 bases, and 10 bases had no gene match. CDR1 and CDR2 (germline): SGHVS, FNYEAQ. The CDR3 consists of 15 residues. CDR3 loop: CASSGGQGSSNEQFF. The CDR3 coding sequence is TGTGCCAGCAGCGGAGGACAGGGCAGTTCTAATGAGCAGTTCTTC.

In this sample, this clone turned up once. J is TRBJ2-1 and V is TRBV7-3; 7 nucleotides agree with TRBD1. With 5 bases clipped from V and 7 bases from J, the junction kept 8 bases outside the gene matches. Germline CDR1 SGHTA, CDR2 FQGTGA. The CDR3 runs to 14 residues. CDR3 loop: CASSPQGLRNEQFF. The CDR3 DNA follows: TGTGCCAGCAGCCCACAGGGGCTTAGGAATGAGCAGTTCTTC.

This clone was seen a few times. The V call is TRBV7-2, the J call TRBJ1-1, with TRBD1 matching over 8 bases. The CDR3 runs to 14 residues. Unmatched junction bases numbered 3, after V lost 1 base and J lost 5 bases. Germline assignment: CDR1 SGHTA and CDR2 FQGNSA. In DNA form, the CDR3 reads TGTGCCAGCAGCTTAGACAGGGGGAGGACTGAAGCTTTCTTT. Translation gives CASSLDRGRTEAFF. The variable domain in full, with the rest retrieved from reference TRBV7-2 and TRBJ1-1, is GAGVSQSPSNKVTEKGKDVELRCDPISGHTALYWYRQSLGQGLEFLIYFQGNSAPDKSGLPSDRFSAERTGGSVSTLTIQRTQQEDSAVYLCASSLDRGRTEAFFGQGTRLTVV.

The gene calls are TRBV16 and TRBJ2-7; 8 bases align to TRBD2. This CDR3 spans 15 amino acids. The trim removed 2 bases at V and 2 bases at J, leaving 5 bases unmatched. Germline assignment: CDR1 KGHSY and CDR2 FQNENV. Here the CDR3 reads CASSQTAGDTYEQYF. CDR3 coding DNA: TGTGCCAGCAGCCAAACAGCGGGAGATACCTACGAGCAGTACTTC.

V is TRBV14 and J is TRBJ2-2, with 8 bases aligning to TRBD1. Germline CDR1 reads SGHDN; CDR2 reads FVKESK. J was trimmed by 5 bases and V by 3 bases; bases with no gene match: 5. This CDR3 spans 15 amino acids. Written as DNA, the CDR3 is TGTGCCAGCAGCCATGGACAGGGACCAACCGGGGAGCTGTTTTTT. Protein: CASSHGQGPTGELFF.

The CDR3 DNA reads as TGTGCCAGCAGCTTAGAGGGGACAGGGGAAATCTATGGCTACACCTTC. Protein sequence: CASSLEGTGEIYGYTF. This chain connects TRBV7-6 to TRBJ1-2, with TRBD1 identical over 10 bases. CDR1 and CDR2 (germline): SGHVS, FNYEAQ. After removal of 1 base from V and 4 bases from J, the junction contained 6 bases not matched to a gene. The CDR3 extends over 16 amino acids. The full variable domain, rest sourced from reference TRBV7-6 and TRBJ1-2, is GAGVSQSPRYKVTKRGQDVALRCDPISGHVSLYWYRQALGQGPEFLTYFNYEAQQDKSGLPNDRFSAERPEGSISTLTIQRTEQRDSAMYRCASSLEGTGEIYGYTFGSGTRLTVV.

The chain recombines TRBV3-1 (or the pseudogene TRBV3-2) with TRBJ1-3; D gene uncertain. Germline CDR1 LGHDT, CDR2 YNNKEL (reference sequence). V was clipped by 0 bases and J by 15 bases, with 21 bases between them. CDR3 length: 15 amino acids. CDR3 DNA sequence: TGTGCCAGCAGCCAAGATCCGGGTCAGGCCCAAACGGAATATTTT. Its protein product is CASSQDPGQAQTEYF.

CDR3 sequence reads: CASSLAGTPATEAFF. CDR3 nucleotides: TGCGCCAGCAGCTTGGCCGGGACCCCAGCCACTGAAGCTTTCTTT. The rearrangement links TRBV5-1 to TRBJ1-1, with a weak D call TRBD1 (5 bases). CDR3 size: 15 residues. V lost 0 bases to trimming and J lost 4 bases, with 13 bases between them. Looked up from germline, CDR1 is SGHRS and CDR2 is YFSETQ.

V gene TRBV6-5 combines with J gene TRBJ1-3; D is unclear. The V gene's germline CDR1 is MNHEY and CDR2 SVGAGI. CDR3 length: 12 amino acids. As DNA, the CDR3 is TGTACATCCGTGGGCTCTGGAAACACCATATATTTT. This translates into CTSVGSGNTIYF.

CDR3 DNA sequence: TGTGCCAGCAGCCTTAAGACTAGCGGGAGAGGACTGAGGACAGATACGCAGTATTTT. Translating it yields CASSLKTSGRGLRTDTQYF. The rearrangement joins TRBV14 to TRBJ2-3; 12 positions agree with TRBD2. Germline CDR1 SGHDN, CDR2 FVKESK. The length of the CDR3 is 19 residues. Trimming removed 4 bases from V and 3 bases from J; junction bases left unmatched: 14.

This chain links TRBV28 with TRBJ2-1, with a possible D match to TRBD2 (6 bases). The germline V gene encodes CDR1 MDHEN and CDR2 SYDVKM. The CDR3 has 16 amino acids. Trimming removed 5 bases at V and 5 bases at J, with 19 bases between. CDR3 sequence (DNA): TGTGCCAGCAGTGCCCATTCTAGCGTTGCCAACAATGAGCAGTTCTTC. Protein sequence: CASSAHSSVANNEQFF.

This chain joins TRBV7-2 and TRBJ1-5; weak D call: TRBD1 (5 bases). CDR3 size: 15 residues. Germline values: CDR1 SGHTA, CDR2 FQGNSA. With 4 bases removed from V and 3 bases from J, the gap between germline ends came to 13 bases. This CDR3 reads CASSWPGPDNQPQHF. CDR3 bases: TGTGCCAGCAGCTGGCCGGGACCGGACAATCAGCCCCAGCATTTT.

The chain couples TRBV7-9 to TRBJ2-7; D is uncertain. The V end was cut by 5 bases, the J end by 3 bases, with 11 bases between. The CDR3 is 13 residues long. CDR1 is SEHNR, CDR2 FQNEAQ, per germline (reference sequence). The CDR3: CASSLNQFYEQYF. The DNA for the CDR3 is TGTGCCAGCAGCCTGAACCAATTCTACGAGCAGTACTTC.

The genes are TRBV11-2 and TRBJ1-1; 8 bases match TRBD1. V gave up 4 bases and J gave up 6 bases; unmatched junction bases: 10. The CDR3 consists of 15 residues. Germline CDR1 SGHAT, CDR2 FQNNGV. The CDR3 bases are TGTGCCAGCAGCTCCACCCGACAGGGGTGGGCTGAAGCTTTCTTT. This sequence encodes CASSSTRQGWAEAFF.

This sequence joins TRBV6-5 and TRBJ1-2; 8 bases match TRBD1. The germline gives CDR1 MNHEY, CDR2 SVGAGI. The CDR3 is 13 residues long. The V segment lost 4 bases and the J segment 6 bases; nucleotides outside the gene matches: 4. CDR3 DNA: TGTGCCAGCAGTTCTAGCAGGGGGCATGGCTACACCTTC. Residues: CASSSSRGHGYTF.

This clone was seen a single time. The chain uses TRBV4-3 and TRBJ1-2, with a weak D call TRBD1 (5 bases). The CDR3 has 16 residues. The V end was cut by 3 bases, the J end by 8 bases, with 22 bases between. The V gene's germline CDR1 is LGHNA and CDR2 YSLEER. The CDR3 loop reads CASSQARVMVGYGYTF. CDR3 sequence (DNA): TGCGCCAGCAGCCAGGCCAGGGTTATGGTGGGTTACGGCTACACCTTC.

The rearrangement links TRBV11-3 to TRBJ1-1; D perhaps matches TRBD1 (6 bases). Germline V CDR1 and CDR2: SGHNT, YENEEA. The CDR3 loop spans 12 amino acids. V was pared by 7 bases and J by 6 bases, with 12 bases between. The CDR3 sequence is CASTAQGPEAFF. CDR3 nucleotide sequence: TGTGCCAGCACCGCACAGGGCCCTGAAGCTTTCTTT.

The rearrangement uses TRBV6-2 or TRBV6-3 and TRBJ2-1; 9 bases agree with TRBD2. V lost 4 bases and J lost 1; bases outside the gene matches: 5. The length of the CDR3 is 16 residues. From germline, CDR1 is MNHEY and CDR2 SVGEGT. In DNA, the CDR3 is TGTGCCAGCAGTTCCTCCGCGGGGGGGTCCTACAATGAGCAGTTCTTC. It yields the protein CASSSSAGGSYNEQFF.

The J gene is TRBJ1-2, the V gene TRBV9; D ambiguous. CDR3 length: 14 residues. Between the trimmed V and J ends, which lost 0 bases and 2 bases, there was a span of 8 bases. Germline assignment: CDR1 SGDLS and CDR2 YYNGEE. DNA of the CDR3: TGTGCCAGCAGCGTAGATGGGCGGAACTATGGCTACACCTTC. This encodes CASSVDGRNYGYTF.

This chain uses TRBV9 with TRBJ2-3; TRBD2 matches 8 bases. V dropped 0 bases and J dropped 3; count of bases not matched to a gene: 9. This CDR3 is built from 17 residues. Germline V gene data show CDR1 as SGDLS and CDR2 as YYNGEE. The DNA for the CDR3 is TGTGCCAGCAGCGTAGATCCCTCGGGACTAGTGACAGATACGCAGTATTTT. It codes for CASSVDPSGLVTDTQYF.